These T cell receptor beta chains were read from a single sample in a study of cytomegalovirus exposure and HLA in healthy donors. Using immunoSEQ multiplex PCR, the repertoire was profiled, and TCRdb retains in-frame clones only, with some absent. The table includes 85,000 to 100,000 clones, 75% to 85% detected once. Sequences were obtained from PBMCs. Receptor source: a woman aged 40 to 50 in good health and CMV-seronegative. The CDR3 runs from the conserved cysteine through the conserved F or W. D genes are given only for firm matches. A row's size may be missing; if present it is once, few, many or a size class.

D gene: TRBD2
J gene: TRBJ2-3
V gene: TRBV7-9
clone size: .
CDR3 DNA: TGTGCCAGCAGCTTATCGGCGGGGGGGCAGACAGATACGCAGTATTTT
CDR3 protein: CASSLSAGGQTDTQYF

D gene: TRBD1
J gene: TRBJ1-1
V gene: TRBV18
clone size: .
CDR3 DNA: TGTGCCAGCTCACCCATTGGGACAGGGGAAACTGAAGCTTTCTTT
CDR3 protein: CASSPIGTGETEAFF

D gene: .
J gene: TRBJ1-6
V gene: TRBV5-1
clone size: .
CDR3 DNA: TGCGCCAGCAGCTTGGAGGTACAGGGCCTCCGGGCACCCCTCCACTTT
CDR3 protein: CASSLEVQGLRAPLHF

D gene: .
J gene: TRBJ2-2
V gene: TRBV5-6
clone size: .
CDR3 DNA: TGTGCCAGCAGCTTGCAGGGGCCCGGGGAGCTGTTTTTT
CDR3 protein: CASSLQGPGELFF

D gene: TRBD1
J gene: TRBJ1-2
V gene: TRBV18
clone size: .
CDR3 DNA: TGTGCCAGCTCCCATACCGGGACAGGGGAACCTTATGGCTACACCTTC
CDR3 protein: CASSHTGTGEPYGYTF

D gene: .
J gene: TRBJ1-1
V gene: TRBV5-4
clone size: .
CDR3 DNA: TGTGCCAGCAGCACGTGGGGCGAGAACACTGAAGCTTTCTTT
CDR3 protein: CASSTWGENTEAFF

D gene: TRBD1
J gene: TRBJ1-1
V gene: TRBV11-2
clone size: .
CDR3 DNA: TGTGCCAGCAGCCCGAGACAGGGGAACACTGAAGCTTTCTTT
CDR3 protein: CASSPRQGNTEAFF

D gene: .
J gene: TRBJ1-5
V gene: TRBV7-2
clone size: few
CDR3 DNA: TGTGCCAGCAACCCCGGACACATCAATCAGCCCCAGCATTTT
CDR3 protein: CASNPGHINQPQHF

D gene: .
J gene: TRBJ2-2
V gene: TRBV30
clone size: .
CDR3 DNA: TGTGCCTGGAGCAGGGGAATCGGGGAGCTGTTTTTT
CDR3 protein: CAWSRGIGELFF

D gene: TRBD1
J gene: TRBJ2-1
V gene: TRBV6-4
clone size: few
CDR3 DNA: TGTGCCAGCAGTACCGACAGGGTCAATGAGCAGTTCTTC
CDR3 protein: CASSTDRVNEQFF

D gene: TRBD1
J gene: TRBJ1-2
V gene: TRBV5-6
clone size: .
CDR3 DNA: TGTGCCGGCAGCATCAGGGGGCGCTACTATGGCTACACCTTC
CDR3 protein: CAGSIRGRYYGYTF

D gene: TRBD1
J gene: TRBJ1-2
V gene: TRBV19
clone size: .
CDR3 DNA: TGTGCCAGTAGTATGCCCCGGTCAGGGGGCAACTATGGCTACACCTTC
CDR3 protein: CASSMPRSGGNYGYTF

D gene: .
J gene: TRBJ2-1
V gene: TRBV29-1
clone size: .
CDR3 DNA: TGCAGCGTGGCGGGACTGGCGTACAATGAGCAGTTCTTC
CDR3 protein: CSVAGLAYNEQFF

D gene: .
J gene: TRBJ1-2
V gene: TRBV5-1
clone size: .
CDR3 DNA: TGCGCCAGCAGCTTGGACAATAACTATGGCTACACCTTC
CDR3 protein: CASSLDNNYGYTF

D gene: .
J gene: TRBJ1-1
V gene: TRBV6-5
clone size: few
CDR3 DNA: TGTGCCAGCAGCCGGGACACTGAAGCTTTCTTT
CDR3 protein: CASSRDTEAFF

D gene: TRBD1
J gene: TRBJ1-2
V gene: TRBV15
clone size: .
CDR3 DNA: TGTGCCACCAGCCGATGGACAGGGGCGGGCTATGGCTACACCTTC
CDR3 protein: CATSRWTGAGYGYTF

D gene: .
J gene: TRBJ2-7
V gene: TRBV7-8
clone size: .
CDR3 DNA: TGTGCCAGCAGCAGAGGCACCGGGGGGCTGGACGAGCAGTACTTC
CDR3 protein: CASSRGTGGLDEQYF

D gene: TRBD1
J gene: TRBJ1-6
V gene: TRBV19
clone size: .
CDR3 DNA: TGTGCCAGTAGTCCCCAGGACAGGGACGGCTCACCCCTCCACTTT
CDR3 protein: CASSPQDRDGSPLHF

D gene: TRBD1
J gene: TRBJ1-3
V gene: TRBV7-6
clone size: .
CDR3 DNA: TGTGCCAGCAGCCCTCAGGACAGGGCTGGAAACACCATATATTTT
CDR3 protein: CASSPQDRAGNTIYF

D gene: .
J gene: TRBJ1-1
V gene: TRBV15
clone size: .
CDR3 DNA: TGTGCCACCAGCAGAGTGGTAGGGGCAATGAACACTGAAGCTTTCTTT
CDR3 protein: CATSRVVGAMNTEAFF

D gene: TRBD1
J gene: TRBJ2-2
V gene: TRBV5-1
clone size: .
CDR3 DNA: TGCGCCAGCACCTTGACAGGGGGATACACCGGGGAGCTGTTTTTT
CDR3 protein: CASTLTGGYTGELFF

D gene: TRBD2
J gene: TRBJ2-1
V gene: TRBV2
clone size: .
CDR3 DNA: TGTGCCAGTAGAGCGGGGGGGCCCTACAATGAGCAGTTCTTC
CDR3 protein: CASRAGGPYNEQFF

D gene: .
J gene: TRBJ1-5
V gene: TRBV11-2
clone size: .
CDR3 DNA: TGTGCCAGCAGCTTCTCTGGCAGGAAGGGGGATCAGCCCCAGCATTTT
CDR3 protein: CASSFSGRKGDQPQHF

D gene: TRBD1
J gene: TRBJ1-5
V gene: TRBV7-8
clone size: few
CDR3 DNA: TGTGCCAGCACCCCGGGACAGGGGGGTTATAGCAATCAGCCCCAGCATTTT
CDR3 protein: CASTPGQGGYSNQPQHF

D gene: TRBD1
J gene: TRBJ1-1
V gene: TRBV4-1
clone size: .
CDR3 DNA: TGCGCCAGCAGCCAAGACCCAGACAGGGCCACTGAAGCTTTCTTT
CDR3 protein: CASSQDPDRATEAFF

D gene: .
J gene: TRBJ2-6
V gene: TRBV6-5
clone size: .
CDR3 DNA: TGTGCCAGCAGTACGTTAGCGTCCGGGGCCAACGTCCTGACTTTC
CDR3 protein: CASSTLASGANVLTF

D gene: .
J gene: TRBJ2-6
V gene: TRBV2
clone size: .
CDR3 DNA: TGTGCCAGCAGGGCCGGGTCTGGGGCCAACGTCCTGACTTTC
CDR3 protein: CASRAGSGANVLTF

D gene: .
J gene: TRBJ2-7
V gene: TRBV7-2
clone size: .
CDR3 DNA: TGTGCCAGCAGCTTAGCGCGGGGAGCCGAGCAGTACTTC
CDR3 protein: CASSLARGAEQYF

D gene: TRBD1
J gene: TRBJ1-6
V gene: TRBV10-3
clone size: once
CDR3 DNA: TGTGCCATCAGCCGGGACAGGGGGAATTCACCCCTCAACTTT
CDR3 protein: CAISRDRGNSPLNF

D gene: .
J gene: TRBJ1-1
V gene: TRBV4-2
clone size: .
CDR3 DNA: TGTGCCTCCCTCAGGGATATGAACACTGAAGCTTTCTTT
CDR3 protein: CASLRDMNTEAFF

D gene: .
J gene: TRBJ1-1
V gene: TRBV10-3
clone size: few
CDR3 DNA: TGTGCCATCAGTGGCAGGGGTGATGGCACTGAAGCTTTCTTT
CDR3 protein: CAISGRGDGTEAFF

D gene: TRBD2
J gene: TRBJ2-5
V gene: TRBV4-3
clone size: .
CDR3 DNA: TGCGCCAGCAGCCAAGGACTAGCGGGGAAAGAGACCCAGTACTTC
CDR3 protein: CASSQGLAGKETQYF

D gene: .
J gene: TRBJ1-1
V gene: TRBV19
clone size: .
CDR3 DNA: TGTGCCAGTAGTATAGAGGGGAGGACCTCTGAAGCTTTCTTT
CDR3 protein: CASSIEGRTSEAFF

D gene: .
J gene: TRBJ1-2
V gene: TRBV19
clone size: .
CDR3 DNA: TGTGCCAGTAGTATTAAAGAGAACTATGGCTACACCTTC
CDR3 protein: CASSIKENYGYTF

D gene: .
J gene: TRBJ1-1
V gene: TRBV30
clone size: .
CDR3 DNA: TGTGCCTGGAGGGTCAGGGCGGTCATGAACACTGAAGCTTTCTTT
CDR3 protein: CAWRVRAVMNTEAFF

D gene: TRBD1
J gene: TRBJ1-5
V gene: TRBV4-1
clone size: .
CDR3 DNA: TGCGCCAGCAGCCCGGGACAGGGGAAGTCGGGGCGATGGGCCCAGCATTTT
CDR3 protein: CASSPGQGKSGRWAQHF

D gene: .
J gene: TRBJ2-7
V gene: TRBV9
clone size: .
CDR3 DNA: TGTGCCAGCAGCGTAGGCGACTTAGGAGGGACCACCGAGCAGTACTTC
CDR3 protein: CASSVGDLGGTTEQYF

D gene: .
J gene: TRBJ1-2
V gene: TRBV28
clone size: few
CDR3 DNA: TGTGCCAGCAGTTTAAATTTTGGGGGGACGATAGGCTACACCTTC
CDR3 protein: CASSLNFGGTIGYTF

D gene: .
J gene: TRBJ1-1
V gene: TRBV6-5
clone size: few
CDR3 DNA: TGTGCCAGCAGCCGCGTACAGAAGAACACTGAAGCTTTCTTT
CDR3 protein: CASSRVQKNTEAFF

D gene: .
J gene: TRBJ2-1
V gene: TRBV6-5
clone size: .
CDR3 DNA: TGTGCCAGCAGTTACTCGACTGGAGGGTACAATGAGCAGTTCTTC
CDR3 protein: CASSYSTGGYNEQFF

D gene: .
J gene: TRBJ1-1
V gene: TRBV2
clone size: .
CDR3 DNA: TGTGCCAGCAGGCAGGGGCAGGGCACTGAAGCTTTCTTT
CDR3 protein: CASRQGQGTEAFF

D gene: .
J gene: TRBJ1-4
V gene: TRBV7-2
clone size: .
CDR3 DNA: TGTGCCAGCAGTCGACTGGGAGGAACTAATGAAAAACTGTTTTTT
CDR3 protein: CASSRLGGTNEKLFF

D gene: TRBD1
J gene: TRBJ1-2
V gene: TRBV19
clone size: .
CDR3 DNA: TGTGCCAGTAGTATCCGGACAGGGATCTACTATGGCTACACCTTC
CDR3 protein: CASSIRTGIYYGYTF

D gene: TRBD1
J gene: TRBJ1-1
V gene: TRBV28
clone size: few
CDR3 DNA: TGTGCCAGCAGCCAGGACAGGGTTACTGAAGCTTTCTTT
CDR3 protein: CASSQDRVTEAFF

D gene: TRBD2
J gene: TRBJ2-7
V gene: TRBV6-5
clone size: .
CDR3 DNA: TGTGCCAGCAGTTACGGGACTAGCCCGTACGAGCAGTACTTC
CDR3 protein: CASSYGTSPYEQYF

D gene: .
J gene: TRBJ1-1
V gene: TRBV7-9
clone size: .
CDR3 DNA: TGTGCCAGCAGCTTAGGATCAGTTATGAACACTGAAGCTTTCTTT
CDR3 protein: CASSLGSVMNTEAFF

D gene: TRBD2
J gene: TRBJ2-1
V gene: TRBV5-1
clone size: .
CDR3 DNA: TGCGCCAGCACTAGCCAGCGGGGGGCCAATGAGCAGTTCTTC
CDR3 protein: CASTSQRGANEQFF

D gene: .
J gene: TRBJ2-7
V gene: TRBV18
clone size: .
CDR3 DNA: TGTGCCAGCTCAACCACACTAGCCCCAACTACATACGAGCAGTACTTC
CDR3 protein: CASSTTLAPTTYEQYF

D gene: .
J gene: TRBJ2-5
V gene: TRBV5-4
clone size: .
CDR3 DNA: TGTGCCAGCAGCCGTGAGGCGCCAGGGCCGTTGACCCAGTACTTC
CDR3 protein: CASSREAPGPLTQYF

D gene: .
J gene: TRBJ2-5
V gene: TRBV30
clone size: .
CDR3 DNA: TGTGCCTGGAGTGTAGGTGGGGGGGCGGAGACCCAGTACTTC
CDR3 protein: CAWSVGGGAETQYF

D gene: .
J gene: TRBJ2-1
V gene: TRBV5-1
clone size: .
CDR3 DNA: TGCGCCAGCAGCTTGGGGCTCAGTGAGCAGTTCTTC
CDR3 protein: CASSLGLSEQFF